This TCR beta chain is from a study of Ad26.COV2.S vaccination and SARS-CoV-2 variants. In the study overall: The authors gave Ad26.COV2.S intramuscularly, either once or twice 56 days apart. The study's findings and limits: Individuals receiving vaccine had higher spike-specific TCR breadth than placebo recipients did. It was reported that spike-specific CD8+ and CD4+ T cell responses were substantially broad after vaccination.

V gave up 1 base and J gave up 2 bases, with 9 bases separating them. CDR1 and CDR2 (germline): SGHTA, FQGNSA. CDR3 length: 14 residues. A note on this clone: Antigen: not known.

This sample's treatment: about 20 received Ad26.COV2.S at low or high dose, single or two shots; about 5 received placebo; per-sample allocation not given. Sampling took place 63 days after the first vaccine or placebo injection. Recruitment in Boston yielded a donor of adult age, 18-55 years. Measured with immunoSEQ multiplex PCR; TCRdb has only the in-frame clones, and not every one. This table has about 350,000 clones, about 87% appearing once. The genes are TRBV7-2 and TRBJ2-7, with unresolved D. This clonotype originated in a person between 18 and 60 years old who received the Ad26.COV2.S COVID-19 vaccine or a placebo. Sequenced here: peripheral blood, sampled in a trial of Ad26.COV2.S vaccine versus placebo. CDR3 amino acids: CASSLERQTYEQYF. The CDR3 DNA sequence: TGTGCCAGCAGCTTAGAAAGGCAGACCTACGAGCAGTACTTC.